This section outlines one T cell receptor (beta chain) sequence together with its context. The CDR3 is 15 residues long. Trimming stripped 0 bases from V and 5 bases from J, with 13 bases between. The germline gives CDR1 SEHNR, CDR2 FQNEAQ (reference sequence). As processed by the authors: Estimation of nucleated cell counts relied on the amplification of reference gene primers. Profiling relied on immunoSEQ multiplex PCR, and the TCRdb table lists in-frame clones only, not all of them. V, J and clone size derive from that table, while D and trimming were established from the DNA sequence. The sample carries 200,000 to 250,000 clones, roughly 83% recorded once. This record belongs to a study of blood T cell repertoires in COVID-19. At the level of the study: Some COVID-19 samples were acute and others convalescent; all came from the United States, Italy and Spain. T cells, B-cell-depleted T cells, or PBMCs supplied cDNA or gDNA.

Seattle participants joined during active infection and were tracked over time. The sequence was collected from a woman at least 80 years old with COVID-19, enrolled during active disease. Sequencing was performed on peripheral blood. The chain employs TRBV7-9 and TRBJ1-1; D remains ambiguous. CDR3 nucleotide sequence: TGTGCCAGCAGCTTAGCGCGCCGCCAGGTAACTGAAGCTTTCTTT. This codes for CASSLARRQVTEAFF.